The present T cell receptor beta chain was sequenced within a study of identical twins. With respect to this clonotype: No antigen is known for it.

In TCRdb, the 5' RACE reads were re-called with MiXCR into one record per CDR3 protein. This sample has 400,000 to 600,000 distinct CDR3 sequences, with around 24% found just once. CDR1 is ENHRY and CDR2 is SYGVKD in the germline V gene. The CDR3 contains 17 residues. Trimming cost V 0 bases and J 4 bases, with 15 bases left between them. The study, taken as a whole, reports: Out-of-frame alpha sequences shared by twins were enriched for low generation probability.

Healthy Caucasians made up all donors. A further study also used this sample, focusing on yellow fever vaccine responses in identical twins.

This TCR was sampled from a woman aged 18-35 years in good health. Specimen: CD4+ T cells sorted from blood. This chain links TRBV10-3 with TRBJ2-2; D is undetermined. CDR3 coding DNA: TGTGCCATCAGTGAGTCATCGGCTCTGGGTGCCACCGGGGAGCTGTTTTTT. It specifies CAISESSALGATGELFF.